The clone carrying this TCR beta chain was picked up one time. Its antigen is not identified. The record originates from a study of CD8 T cells in Susac syndrome. Background on the study: At the time their blood was drawn, patients with Susac syndrome were either therapy-naive, on corticosteroids (with some of them also receiving intravenous immunoglobulin), or on intravenous immunoglobulin alone.

After extraction with the RNeasy kit, about 0.5 to 1 ug of the RNA was reverse transcribed using random hexamers. TCRdb redid the calling of the immunoSEQ multiplex PCR reads with MiXCR, one entry per CDR3 protein. The table includes some 250,000 distinct CDR3 sequences, 96% detected once. Findings of the study overall: A relatively small number of individuals underwent TCR sequencing and HLA analysis.

The TCR sequence derives from a human donor with Susac syndrome. The specimen sequenced was CD4+ T cells from PBMCs.

The DNA of the CDR3 is TGTGCCAGCAGCCACGCCAATACGCAGTATTTT. It is translated as CASSHANTQYF. The chain combines TRBV3-1 with TRBJ2-3; no reliable D call. V was cut by 3 bases and J by 7 bases, with 5 bases left in between. This CDR3 region has 11 residues. Germline V CDR1 and CDR2: LGHDT, YNNKEL (reference sequence).